What follows are 5 T cell receptor beta chains derived from one specimen sequenced in a study of CXCR3-negative and CXCR3-positive naive CD8 T cells. Broader study findings: CXCR3-positive naive cells had more hydrophobic TRB CDR3s than CXCR3-negative naive cells.

Preparation of TRB cDNA libraries relied on 5' RACE carrying UMI labels. TCRdb reworked the 5' RACE reads into one entry per CDR3 protein, no DNA. The sample totals about 110,000 distinct CDR3 sequences; its top ten clones hold roughly 0.38%. No antigen is known for these receptors. The specimen was naive CXCR3+ CD8+ T cells from blood. Subset noted: CD45RO-CCR7+CD27+CD95- naive CD8+ T cells expressing CXCR3 (TNR3+). The origin of the receptors is a human donor in good health. Some clones in this sample may be carry-over from other donors' samples.

J is TRBJ2-7 and V is TRBV4-1; with no DNA, the TCRdb D assignment of TRBD1 cannot be verified. This CDR3 region has 14 residues. Per germline, CDR1 MGHRA and CDR2 YSYEKL. CDR3 protein: CASSPRRGPYEQYF.

This chain joins TRBV7-3 and TRBJ2-3; the D call from TCRdb, TRBD2, cannot be confirmed without DNA. CDR3 length: 16 residues. Germline CDR1 SGHTA, CDR2 FQGTGA. The CDR3 loop reads CASSRGLAGPTDTQYF.

V and J are TRBV7-2 and TRBJ2-5. Per germline, CDR1 SGHTA and CDR2 FQGNSA. The length of the CDR3 is 14 residues. The CDR3 region is CASSLTGYQETQYF.

The chain links TRBV7-9 to TRBJ2-1; TCRdb proposes TRBD2, but this gene call is untestable without DNA. The V gene's germline CDR1 is SEHNR and CDR2 FQNEAQ (reference sequence). This CDR3 is 15 amino acids long. The CDR3 loop reads CASSPKRDAYNEQFF.

The V and J genes are TRBV28 and TRBJ1-5; TCRdb gives TRBD1 as the D gene, but with no DNA this cannot be confirmed. The CDR3 contains 17 residues. Per the germline V gene, CDR1 is MDHEN and CDR2 is SYDVKM. This CDR3 reads CASIGARSRYSNQPQHF.